This TCR beta chain was sequenced for a study of blood T cell repertoires in COVID-19. Overall study: The study drew acute and convalescent COVID-19 samples from the United States, Italy and Spain.

Profiling relied on immunoSEQ multiplex PCR, and the TCRdb table lists in-frame clones only, not all of them. The sample has under 150,000 clones, about four fifths seen once; the top ten hold over 7.5%. The CDR3 is 15 residues long. The germline V gene has CDR1 SGHAT and CDR2 FQNNGV. V lost 4 bases and J lost 4, with 17 bases in between. The rearrangement links TRBV11-2 to TRBJ2-7, with TRBD1 as a possible D gene (8 bases). Material: peripheral blood. The sequence came from a woman aged 55-69 years with active or convalescent COVID-19. CDR3 coding DNA: TGTGCCAGCAGCTCTACAGGGGGGGCTTTTTACGAGCAGTACTTC. Its translation: CASSSTGGAFYEQYF. The full variable domain, its missing parts supplied by reference TRBV11-2 and TRBJ2-7, is EAGVAQSPRYKIIEKRQSVAFWCNPISGHATLYWYQQILGQGPKLLIQFQNNGVVDDSQLPKDRFSAERLKGVDSTLKIQPAKLEDSAVYLCASSSTGGAFYEQYFGPGTRLTVT.